This T cell receptor beta chain is from a study of blood T cell repertoires in COVID-19. About the research overall: Sources were T cells, B-cell-depleted T cells, or PBMCs; the material itself was cDNA or gDNA.

Per the original methods: Amplification from reference gene primers served as the basis for estimated nucleated cell counts. The data were produced by immunoSEQ multiplex PCR, yet TCRdb's version contains in-frame clones alone and is incomplete. V, J and clone size reflect that table, while D and trimming were determined from the DNA. The sample carries fewer than 110,000 clones, approximately 89% recorded once. This clone was seen once. Germline V gene sequence: CDR1 MGHRA, CDR2 YSYEKL. V was shortened by 2 bases and J by 1 base, with 14 bases between the two germline ends. The length of the CDR3 is 17 residues.

Sequencing was carried out using peripheral blood. The V call is TRBV4-1, the J call TRBJ2-2; possible D gene TRBD1, 6 bases. This TCR derives from a woman of 80 years or more in a cohort sampled during active COVID-19. This chain's CDR3 is CASSQTLGRGNTGELFF. The CDR3 nucleotides are TGCGCCAGCAGCCAAACTTTGGGCAGGGGGAACACCGGGGAGCTGTTTTTT.